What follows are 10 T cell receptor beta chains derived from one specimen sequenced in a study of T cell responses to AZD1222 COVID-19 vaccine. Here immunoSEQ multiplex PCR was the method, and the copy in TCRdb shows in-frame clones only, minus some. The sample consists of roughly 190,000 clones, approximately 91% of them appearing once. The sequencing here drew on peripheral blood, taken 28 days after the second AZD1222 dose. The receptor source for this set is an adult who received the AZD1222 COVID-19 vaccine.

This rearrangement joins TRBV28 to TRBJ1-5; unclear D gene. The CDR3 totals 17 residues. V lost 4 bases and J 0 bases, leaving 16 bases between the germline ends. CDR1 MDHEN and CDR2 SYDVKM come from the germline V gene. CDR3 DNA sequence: TGTGCCAGCAGTTCCTCACTGGAACGGGATAGCAATCAGCCCCAGCATTTT. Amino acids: CASSSSLERDSNQPQHF.

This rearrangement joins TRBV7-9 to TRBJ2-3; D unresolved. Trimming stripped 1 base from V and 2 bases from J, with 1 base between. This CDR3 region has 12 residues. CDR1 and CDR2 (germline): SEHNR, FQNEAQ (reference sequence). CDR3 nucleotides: TGTGCCAGCAGCTTAGACACAGATACGCAGTATTTT. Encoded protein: CASSLDTDTQYF.

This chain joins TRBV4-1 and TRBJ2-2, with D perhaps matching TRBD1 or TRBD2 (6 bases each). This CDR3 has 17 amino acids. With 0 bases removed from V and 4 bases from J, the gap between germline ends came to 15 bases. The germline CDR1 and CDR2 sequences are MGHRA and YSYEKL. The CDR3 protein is CASSQEAHGGLTGELFF. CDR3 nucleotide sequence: TGCGCCAGCAGCCAAGAGGCCCATGGGGGGCTCACCGGGGAGCTGTTTTTT.

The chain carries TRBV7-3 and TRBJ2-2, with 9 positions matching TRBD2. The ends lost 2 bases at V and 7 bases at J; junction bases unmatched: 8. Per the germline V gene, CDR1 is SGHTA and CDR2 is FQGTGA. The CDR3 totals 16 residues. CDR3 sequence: CASSLSGLASGGELFF. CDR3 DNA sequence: TGTGCCAGCAGCTTATCGGGACTAGCCTCGGGCGGGGAGCTGTTTTTT.

DNA of the CDR3: TGTGCCAGCAGGCTAGCGGAGGACAATGAGCAGTTCTTC. Its translation: CASRLAEDNEQFF. The chain recombines TRBV28 with TRBJ2-1, with 7 bases fitting TRBD2. The CDR3 spans 13 residues. V was pared by 6 bases and J by 5 bases, with 4 bases of the junction left unmatched. Germline-derived CDR1 and CDR2 are MDHEN and SYDVKM.

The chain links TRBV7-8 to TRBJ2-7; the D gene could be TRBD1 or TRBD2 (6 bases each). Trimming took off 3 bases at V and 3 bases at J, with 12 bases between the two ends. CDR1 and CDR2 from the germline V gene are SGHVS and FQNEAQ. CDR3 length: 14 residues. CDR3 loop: CASSFRGADYEQYF. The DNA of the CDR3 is TGTGCCAGCAGCTTTAGGGGGGCAGACTACGAGCAGTACTTC.

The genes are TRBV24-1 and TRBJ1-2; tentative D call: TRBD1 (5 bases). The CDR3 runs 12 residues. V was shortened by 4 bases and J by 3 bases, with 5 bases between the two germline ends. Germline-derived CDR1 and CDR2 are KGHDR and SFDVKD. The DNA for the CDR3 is TGTGCCACCAGTGAGGGGGACTATGGCTACACCTTC. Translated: CATSEGDYGYTF.

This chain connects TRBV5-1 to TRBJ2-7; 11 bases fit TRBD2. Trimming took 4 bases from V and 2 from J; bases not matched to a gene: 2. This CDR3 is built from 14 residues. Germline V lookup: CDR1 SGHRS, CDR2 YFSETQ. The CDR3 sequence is CASSMTSGTYEQYF. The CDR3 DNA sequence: TGCGCCAGCAGCATGACTAGCGGGACCTACGAGCAGTACTTC.

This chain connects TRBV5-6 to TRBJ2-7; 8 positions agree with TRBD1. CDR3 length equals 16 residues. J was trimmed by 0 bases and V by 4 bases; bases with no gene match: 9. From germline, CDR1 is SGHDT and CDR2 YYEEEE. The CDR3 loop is CASSRGAGTGSYEQYF. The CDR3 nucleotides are TGTGCCAGCAGCCGCGGGGCGGGGACAGGCTCCTACGAGCAGTACTTC.

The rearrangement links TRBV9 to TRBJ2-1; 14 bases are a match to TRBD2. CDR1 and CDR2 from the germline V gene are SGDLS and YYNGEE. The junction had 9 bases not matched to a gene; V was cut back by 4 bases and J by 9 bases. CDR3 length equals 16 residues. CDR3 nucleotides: TGTGCCAGCAGCCTCGAGGGACTAGCGGGAGCTAGTGAGCAGTTCTTC. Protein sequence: CASSLEGLAGASEQFF.